The 17 T cell receptor beta chains below were found in one sample sequenced in a study of Ad26.COV2.S vaccination and SARS-CoV-2 variants. The data were produced by immunoSEQ multiplex PCR, yet TCRdb's version contains in-frame clones alone and is incomplete. The repertoire consists of 380,000 or so clones, with around nine tenths occurring once and the leading ten covering about 10%. Noted treatment: some 20 received Ad26.COV2.S at low or high dose, single or two shots; about 5 received placebo; per-sample allocation not given. Collection of samples fell on day 63 after the first vaccine or placebo injection. Source: peripheral blood, taken in a trial of Ad26.COV2.S vaccine versus placebo. The receptors come from a person between 18 and 65 years old who received the Ad26.COV2.S COVID-19 vaccine or a placebo.

The CDR3 spells CASSLGAWGGSSYEQYF. The CDR3 coding sequence is TGTGCCAGCAGCTTAGGGGCTTGGGGGGGCTCTTCCTACGAGCAGTACTTC. The chain combines TRBV7-2 with TRBJ2-7; a possible D gene is TRBD2 (7 bases). The germline CDR1 and CDR2 sequences are SGHTA and FQGNSA. The CDR3 is made up of 17 amino acids. Trimming removed 1 base at V and 1 base at J, with 17 bases between.

This chain connects TRBV14 to TRBJ2-3, with D possibly TRBD2 on 5 matching bases. This CDR3 spans 14 amino acids. Looked up from germline, CDR1 is SGHDN and CDR2 is FVKESK. V lost 0 bases and J 9 bases, leaving 13 bases between the germline ends. CDR3 residues: CASSQDMSGITQYF. The CDR3 region has the DNA TGTGCCAGCAGCCAAGATATGTCCGGGATCACGCAGTATTTT.

In nucleotides, the CDR3 is TGTGCCACCTCGGGGCGGTACGCAGATACGCAGTATTTT. Residues: CATSGRYADTQYF. The J gene is TRBJ2-3, the V gene TRBV6-5; possibly TRBD1 or TRBD2 for D (5 bases each). CDR3 size: 13 residues. The ends were cut back, 10 bases at V and 4 bases at J, with 15 bases in the middle. CDR1 and CDR2 from the germline V gene are MNHEY and SVGAGI.

This chain uses TRBV6-5 with TRBJ2-3, with TRBD1 matching over 11 bases. Germline V lookup: CDR1 MNHEY, CDR2 SVGAGI. The CDR3 runs to 15 residues. The trim removed 6 bases at V and 2 bases at J, leaving 4 bases unmatched. CDR3 residues: CASRRDRGTTDTQYF. The CDR3 DNA sequence: TGTGCCAGCAGGAGGGACAGGGGGACCACAGATACGCAGTATTTT.

J is TRBJ2-2 and V is TRBV7-2, with 9 bases aligning to TRBD1. Looked up from germline, CDR1 is SGHTA and CDR2 is FQGNSA. The CDR3 covers 17 residues. V gave up 0 bases and J gave up 4 bases; unmatched junction bases: 6. The CDR3 DNA is TGTGCCAGCAGCTTAGCTGCGGACAGGGGTCCCACCGGGGAGCTGTTTTTT. Translation gives CASSLAADRGPTGELFF. Full variable domain (missing parts from reference TRBV7-2 and TRBJ2-2): GAGVSQSPSNKVTEKGKDVELRCDPISGHTALYWYRQSLGQGLEFLIYFQGNSAPDKSGLPSDRFSAERTGGSVSTLTIQRTQQEDSAVYLCASSLAADRGPTGELFFGEGSRLTVL.

V is TRBV7-2 and J is TRBJ2-1; 10 positions agree with TRBD2. There are 16 residues in the CDR3. CDR1 is SGHTA and CDR2 is FQGNSA in the germline V gene. Unmatched junction bases numbered 10, after V lost 5 bases and J lost 6 bases. This chain's CDR3 is CASSPRLAGAPNEQFF. CDR3 DNA sequence: TGTGCCAGCAGCCCCCGGCTAGCGGGAGCCCCCAATGAGCAGTTCTTC. The whole variable domain, filled in from reference TRBV7-2 and TRBJ2-1, reads GAGVSQSPSNKVTEKGKDVELRCDPISGHTALYWYRQSLGQGLEFLIYFQGNSAPDKSGLPSDRFSAERTGGSVSTLTIQRTQQEDSAVYLCASSPRLAGAPNEQFFGPGTRLTVL.

Only one count was recorded for this clone. J is TRBJ1-4 and V is TRBV18; 9 nucleotides align to TRBD1. Per germline, CDR1 KGHSH and CDR2 LQKENI. With V trimmed by 3 bases and J by 3 bases, 2 bases remained unmatched. The CDR3 loop spans 15 amino acids. CDR3 nucleotide sequence: TGTGCCAGCTCACCCAACAGGGGGCCTAATGAAAAACTGTTTTTT. Translation: CASSPNRGPNEKLFF.

The chain links TRBV6-5 to TRBJ1-1, with 9 positions matching TRBD1. Germline assignment: CDR1 MNHEY and CDR2 SVGAGI. The J segment lost 7 bases and the V segment lost 4 bases, leaving 4 bases of the junction unmatched. The CDR3 is made up of 13 amino acids. The CDR3 nucleotides are TGTGCCAGCAGTTGGGGACAGGGTGTTGAAGCTTTCTTT. Translated, it gives CASSWGQGVEAFF.

V gene TRBV7-8 combines with J gene TRBJ2-7; no clear D gene. This CDR3 comprises 17 residues. Germline CDR1 reads SGHVS; CDR2 reads FQNEAQ. V was pared by 5 bases and J by 2 bases, with 22 bases between. This chain's CDR3 is CASSPHAPDLRPYEQYF. CDR3 bases: TGTGCCAGCAGCCCACATGCACCGGACCTCCGACCCTACGAGCAGTACTTC.

The genes are TRBV25-1 and TRBJ1-2; possibly TRBD1 for D (5 bases). This CDR3 comprises 15 residues. Trimming removed 9 bases at V and 0 bases at J, with 17 bases between. Germline assignment: CDR1 MGHDK and CDR2 SYGVNS. CDR3 in amino acids: CARGGGTSANYGYTF. The CDR3, as DNA: TGTGCCAGGGGGGGAGGCACCTCAGCTAACTATGGCTACACCTTC.

The genes are TRBV18 and TRBJ2-7; 9 bases fit TRBD1. The CDR3 is made up of 15 amino acids. The ends lost 3 bases at V and 3 bases at J; junction bases unmatched: 6. The germline gives CDR1 KGHSH, CDR2 LQKENI. In nucleotides, the CDR3 is TGTGCCAGCTCACCCGGGACAGGGAATGACTACGAGCAGTACTTC. Amino acids: CASSPGTGNDYEQYF.

This rearrangement joins TRBV10-3 to TRBJ2-1, with 13 bases aligning to TRBD2. The trim removed 10 bases at V and 7 bases at J, leaving 7 bases unmatched. The V gene's germline CDR1 is ENHRY and CDR2 SYGVKD. The CDR3 contains 14 residues. The CDR3 sequence: CATKLAGGQNEQFF. DNA for the CDR3: TGTGCCACCAAACTAGCGGGGGGGCAAAATGAGCAGTTCTTC.

The chain combines TRBV7-9 with TRBJ1-6; D ambiguous. This CDR3 comprises 14 residues. Germline CDR1 is SEHNR and CDR2 is FQNEAQ (reference sequence). Trimming took off 1 base at V and 13 bases at J, with 14 bases between the two ends. In DNA, the CDR3 is TGTGCCAGCAGCTTAGAACTTCGTTCGGGGCCCCTCCACTTT. This translates into CASSLELRSGPLHF.

The rearrangement uses TRBV27 and TRBJ1-6; D gene ambiguous. Trimming removed 2 bases at V and 0 bases at J, with 11 bases between. Germline V lookup: CDR1 MNHEY, CDR2 SMNVEV (reference sequence). This CDR3 is 17 amino acids long. The CDR3 reads CASSLRETSSYNSPLHF. For the CDR3, the DNA is TGTGCCAGCAGTTTAAGGGAGACGAGCTCCTATAATTCACCCCTCCACTTT.

This clone was counted once. The rearrangement uses TRBV4-1 and TRBJ2-3, with 14 bases identical to TRBD2. This CDR3 is built from 19 residues. Germline CDR1 reads MGHRA; CDR2 reads YSYEKL. Germline trimming cut 0 bases from V and 7 bases from J; bases unmatched to any gene: 12. Written as DNA, the CDR3 is TGCGCCAGCAGCCAAGACCTGACTAGCGGGGGGGCCAGCTTTAATACGCAGTATTTT. It yields the protein CASSQDLTSGGASFNTQYF.

This chain links TRBV14 with TRBJ1-5; 8 bases are a match to TRBD1. This CDR3 has 16 amino acids. Germline CDR1 reads SGHDN; CDR2 reads FVKESK. V shed 0 bases and J 4 bases; nucleotides not matched to a gene: 5. CDR3 in DNA: TGTGCCAGCAGCCAAGAGGACAACAGGGGGAATCAGCCCCAGCATTTT. Amino acids: CASSQEDNRGNQPQHF.

This clone has a handful of counts. The chain is built from TRBV19 and TRBJ1-6, with D unclear. Germline V gene lookup returns CDR1 LNHDA and CDR2 SQIVND (reference sequence). The length of the CDR3 is 15 residues. Trimming removed 5 bases from V and 0 bases from J, with 8 bases in between. The CDR3 protein is CASSSESSYNSPLHF. The CDR3 nucleotides are TGTGCCAGTAGTTCGGAGAGCTCCTATAATTCACCCCTCCACTTT.